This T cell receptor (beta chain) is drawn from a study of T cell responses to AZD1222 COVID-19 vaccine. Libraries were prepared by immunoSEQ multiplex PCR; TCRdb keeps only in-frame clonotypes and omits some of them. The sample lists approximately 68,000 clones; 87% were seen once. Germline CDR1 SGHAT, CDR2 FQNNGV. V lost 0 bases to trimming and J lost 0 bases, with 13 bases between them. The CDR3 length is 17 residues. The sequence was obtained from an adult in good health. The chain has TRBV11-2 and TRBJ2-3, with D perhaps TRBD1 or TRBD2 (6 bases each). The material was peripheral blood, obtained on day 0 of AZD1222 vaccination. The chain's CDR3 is CASSLEGGQSSTDTQYF. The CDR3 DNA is TGTGCCAGCAGCTTAGAAGGGGGGCAGTCTAGCACAGATACGCAGTATTTT.